The T cell receptor (beta chain) under discussion was sequenced for a study of blood T cell repertoires in COVID-19. Study in general: There were acute and convalescent COVID-19 samples, and they came from the United States, Italy and Spain. Nucleic acid was either cDNA or gDNA, and it came from T cells, B-cell-depleted T cells, or PBMCs.

V was cut by 5 bases and J by 7 bases, with 12 bases left in between. Germline assignment: CDR1 MDHEN and CDR2 SYDVKM. The CDR3 runs 14 residues. Original analysis: Estimates of nucleated cell counts were drawn from the amplification of reference gene primers. TCRdb's copy holds only in-frame clones and misses some; the assay was immunoSEQ multiplex PCR. That table gives V, J and clone size, and the DNA gave D and trimming. The sample lists tens of thousands of clones; roughly 91% were seen once. The specimen was peripheral blood. The V and J genes are TRBV28 and TRBJ1-6, with a weak D call TRBD1 (6 bases). This clonotype was obtained from an older woman with active COVID-19. The CDR3 region has the DNA TGTGCCAGCAGTCCTACAGGGAAAAATTCACCCCTCCACTTT. Residues: CASSPTGKNSPLHF.